These 20 T cell receptor beta chains were all obtained from the same sample, sequenced in a study of T cells in Graves' hyperthyroidism and ophthalmopathy (dated by TCRdb to about 2019). Receptors were amplified or captured by multiplex PCR. The instrument given in TCRdb is Illumina HiSeq 2000. The TCR beta CDR3 regions were amplified from the RNA transcripts. A first-round RT-PCR of the TCR CDR3 used the HTBI primer set with the Qiagen OneStep RT-PCR kit. TCRdb redid the processing of the public reads, applying fastp at Q25 and MiXCR, and retained in-frame beta chains. For every CDR3 protein sequence, its rows merge into one entry that carries the most common genes and DNA. Within this sample are hundreds of thousands of distinct CDR3 sequences, with 22% of them counted one time only. The ten largest account for around 62% of the sample. The sample comprised blood. These receptor sequences come from a man aged 25 to 40 with Graves' ophthalmopathy.

The table lists this clonotype with many counts. The genes are TRBV27 and TRBJ2-7; 9 bases match TRBD2. Germline V CDR1 and CDR2: MNHEY, SMNVEV (reference sequence). V lost 2 bases and J lost 4; bases outside the gene matches: 3. The CDR3 runs to 14 residues. CDR3 sequence (DNA): TGTGCCAGCAGTTTAGCGGGAGGGCGGTACGAGCAGTACTTC. The encoded protein is CASSLAGGRYEQYF.

Many counts were recorded for this clonotype. This rearrangement joins TRBV7-8 to TRBJ1-1; 9 bases are a match to TRBD1. V shed 5 bases and J 3 bases; nucleotides not matched to a gene: 7. The length of the CDR3 is 15 residues. Per germline, CDR1 SGHVS and CDR2 FQNEAQ. The CDR3 spells CASSRTGDWYTEAFF. CDR3 DNA: TGTGCCAGCAGCCGGACAGGGGATTGGTACACTGAAGCTTTCTTT.

This clonotype was observed many times. The chain is built from TRBV20-1 and TRBJ2-3, with TRBD1 matching 10 bases. V gave up 0 bases and J gave up 0 bases; unmatched junction bases: 3. This CDR3 has 16 residues. In germline, CDR1 is DFQATT, CDR2 SNEGSKA (reference sequence). CDR3 bases: TGCAGTGCTAGAGATTGGGGACAGGGGAGCACAGATACGCAGTATTTT. It specifies CSARDWGQGSTDTQYF.

The table lists this clonotype with many counts. V gene TRBV7-8 combines with J gene TRBJ1-5, with D possibly TRBD1 on 6 matching bases. Between the trimmed V and J ends, which lost 2 bases and 6 bases, there was a span of 11 bases. The CDR3 is 14 residues long. Germline CDR1 is SGHVS and CDR2 is FQNEAQ. The CDR3 DNA reads TGTGCCAGCAGCTTATTAGGGGGAATTCAGCCCCAGCATTTT. This translates into CASSLLGGIQPQHF.

This rearrangement joins TRBV19 to TRBJ1-3; D not resolved. Germline lookup yields CDR1 LNHDA and CDR2 SQIVND (reference sequence). This CDR3 is 14 amino acids long. Trimming removed 4 bases at V and 2 bases at J, with 9 bases between. In DNA form, the CDR3 reads TGTGCCAGTAGTACCGCCTCGGCTGGAAACACCATATATTTT. It yields the protein CASSTASAGNTIYF.

To note about this clonotype: At one end, the junction sequence differs from germline, possibly due to a read error. The chain joins TRBV15 to TRBJ2-1, with a weak D call TRBD2 (5 bases). The CDR3 is 12 residues long. From germline, CDR1 is LNHNV and CDR2 YYDKDF (reference sequence). The CDR3 region is CATSREGNEQFF. The CDR3 DNA reads TGTGCCACCAGCCGAGAGGGCAATGAGCAGTTCTTC.

This clonotype was seen at least ten times. The V and J genes are TRBV14 and TRBJ1-2; the D is unclear. The CDR3 is 16 amino acids. V gave up 0 bases and J gave up 2 bases, with 13 bases separating them. Germline V gene data show CDR1 as SGHDN and CDR2 as FVKESK. Written as DNA, the CDR3 is TGTGCCAGCAGCCAAGATTCGGCGGCAGCCAACTATGGCTACACCTTC. Translating gives CASSQDSAAANYGYTF.

This clonotype has just a few counts. The rearrangement joins TRBV4-1 to TRBJ2-5; D is perhaps TRBD1 or TRBD2 (5 bases each). This CDR3 comprises 16 residues. Germline V gene lookup returns CDR1 MGHRA and CDR2 YSYEKL. Trimming removed 4 bases at V and 5 bases at J, with 20 bases between. The chain's CDR3 is CASSLTPGPRLETQYF. DNA of the CDR3: TGCGCCAGCAGCCTAACTCCGGGACCACGCTTGGAGACCCAGTACTTC.

The sample holds a few counts of this clonotype. Here the CDR3 reads CASSSRADQGRYF. CDR3 in DNA: TGTGCCAGCAGCTCACGGGCGGACCAAGGGCGGTACTTC. The chain couples TRBV7-9 to TRBJ2-7; D ambiguous. From germline, CDR1 is SEHNR and CDR2 FQNEAQ (reference sequence). The CDR3 length is 13 residues. V shed 4 bases and J shed 12 bases, with 19 bases lying between them. The variable domain in full, with the rest retrieved from reference TRBV7-9 and TRBJ2-7, is DTGVSQNPRHKITKRGQNVTFRCDPISEHNRLYWYRQTLGQGPEFLTYFQNEAQLEKSRLLSDRFSAERPKGSFSTLEIQRTEQGDSAMYLCASSSRADQGRYFGPGTRLTVT.

The table lists this clonotype with a few counts. V usage is TRBV30 and J usage is TRBJ2-7; D is unresolved. Between the trimmed V and J ends, which lost 2 bases and 7 bases, there was a span of 12 bases. Germline loops: CDR1 GTSNPN, CDR2 SVGIG (reference sequence). The CDR3 covers 12 residues. CDR3 coding DNA: TGTGCCTGGAGTAACCGGGCTAGGGAGCAGTACTTC. Its protein is CAWSNRAREQYF.

This clonotype was detected only a few times. The chain joins TRBV19 to TRBJ1-5; 7 positions agree with TRBD1. This CDR3 comprises 14 residues. From germline, CDR1 is LNHDA and CDR2 SQIVND (reference sequence). V gave up 3 bases and J gave up 4 bases; unmatched junction bases: 3. CDR3 coding DNA: TGTGCCAGTAGTATGGTGGGACAGAATCAGCCCCAGCATTTT. Amino acids: CASSMVGQNQPQHF.

V usage is TRBV10-1 and J usage is TRBJ2-7; 11 bases align to TRBD2. After removal of 0 bases from V and 2 bases from J, the junction contained 0 bases not matched to a gene. Germline V gene sequence: CDR1 WNHNN, CDR2 SYGVQD (reference sequence). The CDR3 is made up of 15 amino acids. DNA for the CDR3: TGCGCCAGCAGTGAGTCGACTAGCGGGACCTACGAGCAGTACTTC. Protein sequence: CASSESTSGTYEQYF.

The chain recombines TRBV6-1 with TRBJ2-5; 7 positions match TRBD1. Germline values: CDR1 MNHNS, CDR2 SASEGT. The V segment lost 7 bases and the J segment 6 bases; nucleotides outside the gene matches: 8. This CDR3 has 13 amino acids. The DNA of the CDR3 is TGTGCCAGCATTCAGACAGGGTCGCAGACCCAGTACTTC. Protein: CASIQTGSQTQYF.

This chain joins TRBV5-1 and TRBJ2-3; tentative D call: TRBD2 (5 bases). The V end was cut by 1 base, the J end by 5 bases, with 11 bases between. CDR3 length: 14 amino acids. The V gene's germline CDR1 is SGHRS and CDR2 YFSETQ. CDR3 nucleotides: TGCGCCAGCAGCTTGTTGGGAGAGGGAGATACGCAGTATTTT. It is translated as CASSLLGEGDTQYF.

The chain links TRBV7-2 to TRBJ1-1; possibly TRBD1 for D (6 bases). Germline V gives CDR1 SGHTA, CDR2 FQGNSA. The ends were cut back, 4 bases at V and 2 bases at J, with 11 bases in the middle. This CDR3 is 14 amino acids long. CDR3 sequence: CASSSLDSNTEAFF. As DNA, the CDR3 is TGTGCCAGCAGCTCCCTGGACAGCAACACTGAAGCTTTCTTT. Drawing the rest from reference TRBV7-2 and TRBJ1-1, the complete variable domain is GAGVSQSPSNKVTEKGKDVELRCDPISGHTALYWYRQSLGQGLEFLIYFQGNSAPDKSGLPSDRFSAERTGGSVSTLTIQRTQQEDSAVYLCASSSLDSNTEAFFGQGTRLTVV.

The chain is built from TRBV30 and TRBJ1-2, with a tentative D call TRBD1 (6 bases). The ends were cut back, 2 bases at V and 0 bases at J, with 16 bases in the middle. Looked up from germline, CDR1 is GTSNPN and CDR2 is SVGIG (reference sequence). The CDR3 length is 16 residues. The CDR3 DNA sequence: TGTGCCTGGAGTCATGCGGGGGCCCAAGCTAACTATGGCTACACCTTC. It yields the protein CAWSHAGAQANYGYTF.

At least ten counts were recorded for this clonotype. The chain carries TRBV28 and TRBJ2-1, with no clear D. Trimming cost V 8 bases and J 0 bases, with 11 bases left between them. The CDR3 consists of 14 residues. Germline lookup yields CDR1 MDHEN and CDR2 SYDVKM. Written as DNA, the CDR3 is TGTGCCAGCGCCCCCCCTCCCTCCTACAATGAGCAGTTCTTC. It codes for CASAPPPSYNEQFF. The full variable domain, rest sourced from reference TRBV28 and TRBJ2-1, is DVKVTQSSRYLVKRTGEKVFLECVQDMDHENMFWYRQDPGLGLRLIYFSYDVKMKEKGDIPEGYSVSREKKERFSLILESASTNQTSMYLCASAPPPSYNEQFFGPGTRLTVL.

This clonotype was seen a few times. The rearrangement links TRBV30 to TRBJ2-5; 11 bases line up with TRBD2. The germline V gene has CDR1 GTSNPN and CDR2 SVGIG (reference sequence). V was pared by 0 bases and J by 5 bases, with 11 bases of the junction left unmatched. The CDR3 is 17 amino acids. CDR3 coding DNA: TGTGCCTGGAGTGTACATCTAGCGGGAGGAGTGTGGGAGACCCAGTACTTC. This sequence encodes CAWSVHLAGGVWETQYF.

This clonotype appeared many times. This chain joins TRBV11-2 and TRBJ2-1, with a possible D match to TRBD1 (5 bases). V lost 1 base, J lost 3 bases, and 10 bases lay in between. Per germline, CDR1 SGHAT and CDR2 FQNNGV. CDR3 length equals 15 residues. The CDR3 DNA sequence: TGTGCCAGCAGCTTAGCCAGGGAACGCTACAATGAGCAGTTCTTC. Translating gives CASSLARERYNEQFF.

A few counts support this clonotype. The gene calls are TRBV12-3 or TRBV12-4 and TRBJ1-1, with 12 bases aligning to TRBD1. This CDR3 region has 16 residues. V dropped 7 bases and J dropped 10; count of bases not matched to a gene: 16. Written as DNA, the CDR3 is TGTGCCAGCATCCCCTCGGCGGGACAGGGGGCAGTCGGAGCTTTCTTT. Protein sequence: CASIPSAGQGAVGAFF.